This note documents a single T cell receptor beta chain sequence. Its antigen is unknown. No much larger clone is present one base from it, and per-base qualities are unavailable. The record originates from a study of cytomegalovirus exposure and HLA in healthy donors (dated by TCRdb to the late 2010s). A note on the overall study: An earlier analysis of 587 of the donors reported over 250 Gb of sequence data and 95 million to 120 million unique TCR beta sequences obtained from some 170 million T cells. An early release covering approximately 600 HLA-typed donors comprised roughly 300 gigabases of sequencing data and around 80 million unique TCR sequences. Among the roughly 400 genotyped donors, around 81% belonged to the genetic ancestry cluster associated with self-reported Caucasian donors. The study was designed to test whether signatures of past pathogen exposure could be identified by cataloging public T cell receptors. The study used immunosequencing to profile the T cell repertoires of some 600 subjects and linked those repertoires to cytomegalovirus serostatus. Along with the approximately 700-subject first cohort, a separate validation cohort of over 90 different subjects was used. The study combined high-throughput TCR immunosequencing, statistical association of individual TCRs with disease status, and machine learning to predict cytomegalovirus infection status. A later analysis re-analyzed previously published TCR beta repertoires from 660 or so donors and added high-resolution HLA genotyping to study TCR occurrence patterns. In the later analysis, no new phenotypic data were used to find candidate immune exposures; instead, reliance was placed on TCR beta sequences and their occurrence across donors. To decide whether each TCR beta V gene segment behaved as functional or pseudogenic, an earlier analysis of some 600 of the donors relied on high-throughput TCR beta sequencing. Donor age, sex, ethnicity and CMV serostatus were collected together with the repertoire data. Genome-wide SNP genotypes for about three fifths of the roughly 670 donors were used in a later genetic analysis, which treated that subset as a discovery cohort. All discovery cohort repertoires had been generated using a single sequencing platform. HLA typing covered class I and class II loci at four-digit resolution. The number of typed donors differed by locus: about 629-630 for A, B, C, DRB1 and DQB1; 522 for DQA1; around 580 for DPA1; and about 450 for DPB1. Because of strong linkage in the cohort, 4 to 6 DR-DQ haplotypes were treated as single units for association and clustering. On average, around 240,000 unique TCR beta nucleotide sequences were sequenced per donor among 398 genotyped donors of the cohort, with 15% to 20% of those sequences being non-productive.

Deletion took 0 bases off V and 2 bases off J, with a span of 10 bases between the germline ends. Including cysteine and phenylalanine, the CDR3 has 14 amino acids. The CDR3 DNA has 42 bases and is translated from base 1. The CDR1 and CDR2 encoded by the germline V gene (reference sequence) are GTSNPN and SVGIG. The cohort was made up of several hundred healthy bone marrow donors. At the time of sampling, every cohort member was nominally healthy, though immune exposures that went unrecorded were likely present. The donor was CMV seronegative and belonged to the group of 352 seronegative cohort members. A peripheral blood sample was provided by each donor, and peripheral blood mononuclear cells were used for TCR beta sequencing. Genomic DNA was extracted from the blood cell samples with the Qiagen DNeasy Blood Extraction Kit. The paper's findings and limits, for the study overall: A later genetic analysis reported fewer N-insertions in productive TCRs among donors in an Asian-associated ancestry cluster than the 666-donor mean. In a later analysis, HLA-associated TCR beta chains showed more clonal expansion and lower generation probabilities than non-associated chains that were equally common. Only TCR beta chains were sequenced in this cohort, and the absence of alpha or paired-chain data limited detectable features. The 87-base-pair reads could not distinguish some IMGT-functional V segments, including TRBV6-2 and TRBV6-3, so those segments were excluded. It was suggested by the authors that the approach could potentially be generalized to other disease states and immunological phenotypes. Because counts were too low, more than 15 rarely observed V segments, including chromosome 9 orphons, were excluded from the earlier analysis of some 590 of the donors. In both the original and validation cohorts, the classifier was reported to diagnose cytomegalovirus status with high specificity and sensitivity. In a later analysis, most CMV-associated TCR beta chains were found to appear HLA-restricted, with HLA associations seemingly driven largely by CMV exposure. Because HLA typing was unavailable for some donors at each locus, only the typed subset was used in association tests. In an earlier analysis of over 550 of the donors, most TCR beta V segments were observed in productive rearrangements about 87% or about 30% of the time, broadly matching IMGT annotations. Sequencing depth was assumed to be roughly uniform across donors in the presence/absence analyses, though that assumption may not hold. A later analysis found that TCR association rates varied across HLA loci, with DRB1 alleles showing the most associated TCRs and HLA-C alleles the fewest. In vitro tests confirmed that a few of the cytomegalovirus-associated TCR beta chains recognize cytomegalovirus antigens. In the study, 150 to 200 TCR beta chains were listed as associated with cytomegalovirus. A further reported finding was that TCR beta sequences accurately predicted the HLA-A and HLA-B alleles for most subjects in the first cohort. When HLA alleles, especially DR and DQ, strongly co-occurred, TCR associations were difficult to assign to individual alleles. In a later analysis, some 17,000 TCR beta sequences were associated with specific HLA alleles at a false discovery rate of 0.05. Linkage disequilibrium might explain the correlated functional status among segregating V segments, but an unknown experimental factor could not be ruled out. Immune exposure information for the cohort was limited to CMV serostatus. A cluster of highly shared sequence variants was judged likely to represent a technical artifact of the sequencing pipeline. V-gene and J-gene trimming of TCR beta chains was associated with a missense DCLRE1C variant in a later genetic analysis, and the association was replicated in an independent cohort. Most TCR sequences were seen in very few donors, while some public TCRs were found in many individuals. A later analysis reported that several top co-occurrence clusters appeared linked to parvovirus B19, influenza, CMV and Epstein-Barr virus.

Preparation of the library involved the immunoSEQ multiplex PCR assay. The multiplex PCR relied on a mix of 60 forward primers for TCR Vbeta segments and 13 reverse primers for TCR Jbeta segments. Amplification of the CDR3 region of rearranged TCR beta genes was performed with a multiplex PCR assay on genomic DNA. On the Illumina HiSeq System, the amplified TCR beta libraries were sequenced as 87-base-pair reads. Turning to the authors' computational methods: A later analysis tallied around 82 million unique TCR beta chains across the 666 repertoires, and approximately 11 million of those chains were shared by two or more donors. A nearest-neighbor algorithm error-corrected the raw reads and collapsed the reads into unique sequences, merging closely related sequences to remove PCR and sequencing errors. CDR3 sequences were aligned to IMGT reference sequences to assign V, D and J gene segments. For a sequence to be retained, at least a six-nucleotide match to both a V gene segment and a J gene segment was required. A rearrangement was called productive if the CDR3 had no stop codons and remained in frame with V and J, and every other rearrangement was called non-productive. CDR3 was defined by IMGT convention, running from the second conserved V-encoded cysteine to the conserved J-encoded phenylalanine. Sequences without an unambiguous match to a single V gene segment were excluded from the earlier analysis of about 600 of the donors. An earlier analysis of 500 to 600 of the donors classified V segments as functional when productive rearrangements were above 56.7% and as segregating when the standard deviation between donors was above 5%. To diagnose cytomegalovirus status from the catalog of TCR beta chain sequences, a statistical classification framework was built. In a later analysis, V and J genes were assigned by comparing TCR nucleotide sequences against IMGT/GENE-DB human TR gene sequences. Using the TCRdist pipeline, a later analysis assigned CDR3 sequences along with most-parsimonious VDJ recombination scenarios. In a later analysis, every TCR beta chain was defined by the combination of its CDR3 amino acid sequence and its V-gene family, and reads without a unique V-gene family were dropped. As a way to deal with suspected cross-contamination and a sequencing artifact, a later analysis dropped roughly 600 nucleotide sequences that were highly shared and had low generation probability. For each public chain, a later analysis derived a clonal expansion index from normalized ranks of inferred template counts within each repertoire. A later analysis computed generation probabilities with a VDJ recombination model fitted to out-of-frame rearrangements, and checked the results against IGoR. In a later analysis, TCR-TCR, TCR-HLA and TCR-CMV co-occurrence was scored with hypergeometric tests, and a repertoire-size bias correction was applied to TCR pairs. In a later analysis, false discovery rates were estimated by permuting HLA or CMV assignments 20 times. In a later analysis, co-occurring TCRs were grouped using DBSCAN, and TCRdist sequence similarity was added for clustering within HLA-allele-positive subsets. Repertoires with fewer than 30,000 or more than 120,000 public chains were left out of co-occurrence clustering, as were five repertoires with anomalous nucleotide sharing. Not all clones reach the TCRdb copy of this immuneACCESS table, which keeps in-frame sequences only. Checked studies attribute under half of the gap to unresolved V genes and leave the rest unexplained. V, J and clone size are those of that table, while D and trimming were read from the DNA. The sample table shows more than 150,000 clones, and about four fifths are seen once. Clones ranked in the top ten supply 1.6% of the sample.

This TCR came from a man aged 45-65 years in good health and CMV-seronegative. Recombination joined TRBV30 with TRBJ1-2; no D gene is confidently identified. Input material: PBMCs. The CDR3 protein is CAWSVYEKNYGYTF. The DNA sequence is as follows: TGTGCCTGGAGTGTATATGAGAAGAACTATGGCTACACCTTC.